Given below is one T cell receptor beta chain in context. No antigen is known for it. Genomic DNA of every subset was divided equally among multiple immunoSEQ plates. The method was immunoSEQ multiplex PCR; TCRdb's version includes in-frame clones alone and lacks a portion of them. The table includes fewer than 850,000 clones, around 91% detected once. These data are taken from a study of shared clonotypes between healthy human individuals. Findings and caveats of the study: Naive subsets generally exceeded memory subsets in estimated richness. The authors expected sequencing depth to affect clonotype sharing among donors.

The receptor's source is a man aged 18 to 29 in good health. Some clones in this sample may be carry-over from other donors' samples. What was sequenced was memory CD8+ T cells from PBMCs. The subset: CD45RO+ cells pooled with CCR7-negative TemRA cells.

The CDR3 protein is CASSDRTFYNEQFF. Written as DNA, the CDR3 is TGCGCCAGCAGTGATAGGACTTTTTACAATGAGCAGTTCTTC. The rearrangement uses TRBV10-1 and TRBJ2-1; D perhaps matches TRBD2 (5 bases). V was pared by 3 bases and J by 4 bases, with 10 bases between. Germline V lookup: CDR1 WNHNN, CDR2 SYGVQD (reference sequence). The CDR3 is 14 amino acids.